Shown below are 8 T cell receptor beta chains from a single sample sequenced in a study of blood T cell repertoires in COVID-19. The method was immunoSEQ multiplex PCR; TCRdb's version includes in-frame clones alone and lacks a portion of them. The profile shows about 310,000 clones, 85% to 90% of them singletons. The sample taken for sequencing was peripheral blood. Receptors originate from a woman in her forties with COVID-19, enrolled during active disease.

This clone was seen only once. V gene TRBV2 combines with J gene TRBJ1-6, with D maybe TRBD1 (6 bases). The germline V and J ends were trimmed by 8 bases and 0 bases, with 8 bases remaining between them. This CDR3 contains 14 residues. Per the germline V gene, CDR1 is SNHLY and CDR2 is FYNNEI. The DNA of the CDR3 is TGTGCCAGCGGACAGAGCTCCTATAATTCACCCCTCCACTTT. Translation gives CASGQSSYNSPLHF.

This rearrangement joins TRBV10-3 to TRBJ1-3, with TRBD1 matching over 7 bases. J was trimmed by 2 bases and V by 7 bases; bases with no gene match: 8. This CDR3 is built from 15 residues. Germline V CDR1 and CDR2: ENHRY, SYGVKD. CDR3 sequence reads: CAIKKAGTAGNTIYF. Here the CDR3 DNA reads TGTGCCATCAAAAAAGCCGGGACAGCTGGAAACACCATATATTTT.

The chain is built from TRBV7-2 and TRBJ2-1, with 10 bases lining up with TRBD2. Per the germline V gene, CDR1 is SGHTA and CDR2 is FQGNSA. The CDR3 length is 14 residues. Losses at the gene ends were 5 bases for V and 5 bases for J; bases not matched to a gene: 3. The CDR3 nucleotides are TGTGCCAGCAGCAGGACTAGCGGAAACAATGAGCAGTTCTTC. It codes for CASSRTSGNNEQFF.

The chain employs TRBV4-2 and TRBJ2-5; 8 positions match TRBD2. The germline gives CDR1 LGHNA, CDR2 YNFKEQ. This CDR3 has 15 residues. Losses at the gene ends were 0 bases for V and 7 bases for J; bases not matched to a gene: 7. The chain's CDR3 is CASSQDMLAGGTQYF. CDR3 coding DNA: TGTGCCAGCAGCCAAGATATGCTAGCGGGCGGGACCCAGTACTTC.

The rearrangement joins TRBV30 to TRBJ1-2; D perhaps matches TRBD1 (5 bases). The germline V gene encodes CDR1 GTSNPN and CDR2 SVGIG (reference sequence). V dropped 3 bases and J dropped 2 bases, with 13 bases sitting between them. The CDR3 is made up of 14 amino acids. The CDR3, as DNA: TGTGCCTGGAGCCCGGGGGGGACCAACTATGGCTACACCTTC. Its protein is CAWSPGGTNYGYTF.

This sequence joins TRBV4-2 and TRBJ2-3, with D tentatively TRBD2 (6 bases). This CDR3 contains 20 residues. Germline V gene data show CDR1 as LGHNA and CDR2 as YNFKEQ. V shed 0 bases and J shed 0 bases, with 22 bases lying between them. The CDR3 region is CASSQDSWEETGVSTDTQYF. The CDR3 nucleotides read TGTGCCAGCAGCCAAGATTCGTGGGAGGAAACGGGGGTTAGCACAGATACGCAGTATTTT.

This rearrangement joins TRBV18 to TRBJ1-1; D unclear. Germline V gene lookup returns CDR1 KGHSH and CDR2 LQKENI. Trimming cost V 6 bases and J 5 bases, with 13 bases left between them. The CDR3 runs to 13 residues. CDR3 residues: CASSHNERTEAFF. In nucleotides, the CDR3 is TGTGCCAGCTCGCACAACGAGCGAACTGAAGCTTTCTTT.

The J gene is TRBJ1-1, the V gene TRBV5-1; 8 bases are a match to TRBD1. This CDR3 is built from 14 residues. Germline V lookup: CDR1 SGHRS, CDR2 YFSETQ. Trimming took 4 bases from V and 0 from J; bases not matched to a gene: 2. CDR3 nucleotides: TGCGCCAGCAGCATGGACAGGGTGAACACTGAAGCTTTCTTT. It encodes CASSMDRVNTEAFF.